These T cell receptor beta chains were read from a single sample in a study of tumor-infiltrating lymphocytes in primary liver carcinoma. TCRdb ran MiXCR on the multiplex PCR reads and lists one entry per CDR3 protein. The table has 300,000 to 350,000 distinct CDR3 sequences, less than 65% seen once; the top ten hold roughly 6%. Sequencing was done on a sample of peripheral blood. All receptors derive from a man aged 35-49 years with primary liver carcinoma and hepatitis B virus infection. Both conserved end residues are part of each CDR3. A D gene is named only where the DNA matches it firmly. Clone sizes are given selectively: once, few, many, or a class where the clone is expanded.

d_call,j_call,clone_size,v_call,cdr3_aa,cdr3_nt
TRBD2,TRBJ2-3,.,TRBV29-1,CSVAGGPCTQYF,TGCAGCGTGGCGGGAGGGCCCTGTACGCAGTATTTC
TRBD1,TRBJ1-2,.,TRBV5-1,CASSSGQGKYGYTF,TGCGCCAGCAGCTCCGGACAGGGGAAATATGGCTACACCTTC
TRBD2,TRBJ2-3,.,TRBV25-1,CASSKYSGSITDTQYF,TGTGCCAGCAGTAAATATAGCGGGAGCATCACAGATACGCAGTATTTT
.,TRBJ2-5,.,TRBV20-1,CSARRGQETQYF,TGCAGTGCTCGCAGGGGCCAAGAGACCCAGTACTTC
.,TRBJ1-2,.,TRBV11-2,CANGPGANYGYTF,TGTGCCAATGGCCCGGGGGCTAACTATGGCTACACCTTC
TRBD1,TRBJ2-2,.,TRBV11-2,CVSSLERGRAGELFF,TGTGTCAGCAGCTTAGAGAGGGGGCGGGCCGGGGAGCTGTTCTTT
TRBD2,TRBJ2-3,many,TRBV11-2,CASSLDHRLATTDTQYF,TGTGCCAGCAGCTTAGATCACAGACTAGCGACCACAGATACGCAGTATTTT
.,TRBJ2-5,.,TRBV24-1,CATSDLDRETQYF,TGTGCCACCAGTGATTTGGACAGAGAGACCCAGTACTTC
.,TRBJ2-1,.,TRBV29-1,CSVAHQYNEQFF,TGCAGCGTTGCTCATCAGTACAATGAGCAGTTCTTC
.,TRBJ2-5,few,TRBV28,CASSDQRETQYF,TGTGCCAGCAGCGATCAGCGAGAGACCCAGTACTTC
.,TRBJ2-2,.,TRBV6-6,CVSSRDSANTGELFF,TGTGTCAGCAGTCGTGACAGCGCGAACACCGGGGAGCTGTTTTTT
TRBD2,TRBJ2-5,.,TRBV11-2,CASSQSGGIETRYF,TGTGCCAGCAGCCAGAGCGGGGGCATAGAGACCCGGTACTTC
.,TRBJ1-1,.,TRBV4-3,CASSQDARQYTEAFF,TGCGCCAGCAGCCAAGACGCACGGCAGTACACTGAAGCTTTCTTT
TRBD2,TRBJ2-1,.,TRBV28,CASSLTFKTSGSSYSEQFF,TGTGCCAGCAGCCTTACCTTCAAAACTAGCGGGAGTTCCTACAGTGAGCAGTTCTTC
TRBD2,TRBJ2-1,.,TRBV11-2,CAGSLGPLAGSHKEQFF,TGTGCCGGCAGCTTAGGGCCTCTAGCGGGATCGCACAAAGAGCAGTTCTTC
.,TRBJ1-3,few,TRBV29-1,CSVVGQSSGNAIYF,TGCAGCGTTGTTGGACAGAGCTCTGGAAACGCCATATATTTT
TRBD1,TRBJ2-7,.,TRBV6-5,CASQYRTGFYEQYF,TGTGCCAGCCAATACCGGACAGGGTTCTACGAGCAGTACTTC
.,TRBJ2-2,.,TRBV19,CASRTSTVTWELFF,TGTGCCAGTAGGACTTCTACAGTAACCTGGGAGCTGTTTTTT
TRBD1,TRBJ2-3,.,TRBV6-1,CANSVQGAAQYF,TGCGCCAACAGTGTTCAGGGGGCGGCGCAGTATTTT
TRBD1,TRBJ2-7,few,TRBV11-2,CASSFRQGGTYEQYF,TGTGCCAGCAGCTTCAGACAGGGTGGAACCTACGAGCAGTACTTC
.,TRBJ2-5,.,TRBV29-1,CSVALNRGGETQHF,TGCAGCGTTGCCCTAAACAGGGGAGGAGAGACACAGCACTTC
.,TRBJ1-2,many,TRBV6-2/TRBV6-3,CASSTKTAANYGYTF,TGTGCCAGCAGTACGAAGACAGCCGCTAACTATGGCTACACCTTC
TRBD1,TRBJ1-6,many,TRBV11-1,CASSSDRGQNSPLHF,TGTGCCAGCAGTTCTGACAGGGGGCAGAATTCACCCCTCCACTTT
.,TRBJ2-2,.,TRBV5-1,CSSSVGQSGGGELFF,TGCTCCAGCAGCGTGGGACAGAGCGGGGGCGGGGAGCTGTTTTTT
.,TRBJ2-4,.,TRBV29-1,CSATELAKNIQYF,TGCAGCGCTACCGAATTAGCCAAAAACATTCAGTACTTC
TRBD2,TRBJ2-7,many,TRBV29-1,CSVRGASANSYEQYF,TGCAGCGTGCGGGGGGCTAGCGCAAACTCCTACGAGCAGTACTTC
.,TRBJ2-5,many,TRBV12-3/TRBV12-4,CASSAGHLETQYF,TGTGCCAGCAGCGCGGGACATTTAGAGACCCAGTACTTC
.,TRBJ2-7,.,TRBV20-1,CSARLRGEQYF,TGCAGTGCTAGATTACGGGGCGAGCAGTACTTC
TRBD2,TRBJ2-3,many,TRBV4-1,CASSPTSGSSDTQYF,TGCGCCAGCAGCCCTACTAGCGGGAGCTCAGATACGCAGTATTTT
.,TRBJ2-1,few,TRBV28,CASLGGYNEQFF,TGTGCCAGCCTCGGCGGGTACAATGAGCAGTTCTTC
.,TRBJ2-7,many,TRBV6-1,CASSDWVSPHHEGEQYF,TGTGCCAGCAGTGATTGGGTAAGCCCCCACCACGAGGGCGAGCAGTACTTC
TRBD2,TRBJ2-1,.,TRBV6-4,CARRLLAGVRNEQFF,TGCGCCAGGAGACTACTAGCGGGAGTCCGTAATGAGCAGTTCTTC
.,TRBJ1-2,.,TRBV6-5,CASSYDGGGSDGYTF,TGTGCCAGCAGTTACGACGGCGGCGGATCGGACGGCTACACCTTC
.,TRBJ2-2,many,TRBV30,CAWWDGLNTGELFF,TGTGCCTGGTGGGACGGGTTGAACACCGGGGAGCTGTTTTTT
.,TRBJ2-7,many,TRBV5-4,CASSPVGREAVPEQYF,TGTGCCAGCAGCCCCGTAGGCAGGGAAGCGGTACCCGAGCAGTACTTC
.,TRBJ2-1,few,TRBV7-9,CASSFGESSYNEQFF,TGTGCCAGCAGCTTCGGCGAGAGCTCCTACAATGAGCAGTTCTTC
.,TRBJ2-2,.,TRBV7-3,CASTFFPGANTGELFF,TGTGCCAGCACCTTTTTCCCAGGGGCGAACACCGGGGAGCTGTTTTTT
.,TRBJ1-6,many,TRBV6-6,CASSSSSAPLHF,TGTGCCAGCAGTTCCTCGAGTGCGCCCCTCCACTTT
TRBD1,TRBJ2-7,medium-sized,TRBV6-6,CASSPGTAYEQYF,TGTGCCAGCAGCCCCGGGACAGCCTACGAGCAGTACTTC
TRBD1,TRBJ2-7,.,TRBV4-2,CASSHRTGYVQHF,TGTGCCAGCAGCCACCGGACAGGGTACGTGCAGCACTTC
.,TRBJ1-4,.,TRBV5-1,CASSRDSATNEKLFF,TGCGCCAGCAGCCGGGACTCCGCAACTAATGAAAAACTGTTTTTT
.,TRBJ1-5,.,TRBV29-1,CSVSRGRLQPQHF,TGCAGCGTTAGCCGGGGCAGGCTCCAGCCCCAGCATTTT
.,TRBJ2-2,.,TRBV11-2,CDSSRSQGYTGELFF,TGTGACAGCAGCCGAAGCCAGGGCTACACAGGGGAGCTGTTTTTT
.,TRBJ2-5,.,TRBV24-1,CATGMGAQETQYF,TGTGCCACCGGTATGGGGGCCCAAGAGACCCAGTACTTC
.,TRBJ2-1,.,TRBV19,CASRSPRRGNEQFF,TGTGCCAGTAGGAGCCCTAGACGAGGGAATGAGCAGTTCTTC
.,TRBJ1-5,many,TRBV6-1,CASSEQFTGNQPQHF,TGTGCCAGCAGTGAGCAGTTCACAGGGAATCAGCCCCAGCATTTT
.,TRBJ2-7,.,TRBV10-2,CASSESAGQQGEQYF,TGCGCCAGCAGTGAGTCGGCGGGACAGCAAGGCGAGCAGTACTTC
.,TRBJ1-5,few,TRBV28,CASSFAGRSNQSQHF,TGTGCCAGCAGTTTCGCAGGGCGAAGCAATCAGTCCCAGCATTTT
TRBD1,TRBJ2-7,.,TRBV6-2/TRBV6-3,CASNYRGQGGYEQYF,TGTGCCAGCAATTACCGGGGACAGGGCGGCTACGAGCAGTACTTT
.,TRBJ2-7,.,TRBV30,CAAQGHEQYF,TGTGCCGCCCAGGGACACGAGCAGTACTTC
.,TRBJ2-3,.,TRBV14,CASSQDLSGTDTQYF,TGTGCCAGCAGCCAAGATCTGAGTGGCACAGATACGCAGTATTTT
.,TRBJ1-4,.,TRBV28,CASRDWTNEKLFF,TGTGCCAGCCGGGACTGGACTAATGAAAAACTGTTTTTT
.,TRBJ2-2,.,TRBV11-2,CASSLLGAATRELFF,TGTGCCAGCAGCTTATTGGGAGCGGCCACCAGGGAGCTGTTTTTT
TRBD1,TRBJ2-1,.,TRBV12-3/TRBV12-4,CVSSSQGAWVEQFF,TGTGTCAGCAGTTCACAGGGGGCTTGGGTTGAGCAGTTCTTC
.,TRBJ2-3,once,TRBV11-3,CASSLDSNRETGTQYF,TGTGCCAGCAGCTTAGATTCGAATAGGGAAACAGGTACGCAGTATTTT
.,TRBJ2-1,.,TRBV6-2/TRBV6-3,CAISYVVAVNEQFF,TGTGCCATCAGTTACGTGGTAGCAGTCAATGAGCAGTTCTTC
.,TRBJ2-2,.,TRBV11-1,CASGHQQGNTGELFF,TGTGCCAGCGGCCACCAACAGGGGAACACCGGGGAGCTGTTTTTT
.,TRBJ2-5,many,TRBV4-1,CASSQRWSQETQYF,TGCGCCAGCAGCCAACGGTGGAGCCAAGAGACCCAGTACTTC